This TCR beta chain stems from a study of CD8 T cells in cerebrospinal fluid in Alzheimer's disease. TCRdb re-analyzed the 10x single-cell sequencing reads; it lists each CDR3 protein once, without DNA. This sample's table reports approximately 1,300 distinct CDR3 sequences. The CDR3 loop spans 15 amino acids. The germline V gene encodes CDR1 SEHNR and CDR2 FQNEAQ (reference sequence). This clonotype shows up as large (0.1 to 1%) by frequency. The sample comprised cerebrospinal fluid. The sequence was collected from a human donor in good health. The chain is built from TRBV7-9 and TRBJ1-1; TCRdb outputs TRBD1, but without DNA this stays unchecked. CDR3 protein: CASSSGQGGVTEAFF.